A single sample gave rise to the 3 T cell receptor beta chains below, sequenced in a study of shared clonotypes between healthy human individuals. Sequencing was performed with immunoSEQ multiplex PCR; in TCRdb, only in-frame clones are kept and a portion is missing. The table records about 2 million clones, 85% to 95% of them present only once. Source material: naive CD4+ T cells sorted from blood. Subset of the sample: CD45RA+ positively selected. These receptors were obtained from a man aged 18 to 29 in good health.

The CDR3 nucleotides read TGTGCCATCAGTGCGCGGGACAGGGGGTCTAGTGAGCAGTTCTTC. It translates to CAISARDRGSSEQFF. This chain connects TRBV10-3 to TRBJ2-1, with 11 nucleotides matching TRBD1. The V gene end was trimmed by 4 bases and the J gene end by 9 bases; junction bases not matched to a gene: 8. The CDR3 runs 15 residues. From germline, CDR1 is ENHRY and CDR2 SYGVKD.

The chain couples TRBV2 to TRBJ1-2, with a tentative D call TRBD1 (5 bases). The CDR3 consists of 13 residues. V was shortened by 2 bases and J by 6 bases, with 10 bases between the two germline ends. From germline, CDR1 is SNHLY and CDR2 FYNNEI. The CDR3 loop reads CASSELKGHGYTF. CDR3 DNA sequence: TGTGCCAGCAGTGAATTAAAGGGGCATGGCTACACCTTC.

This chain joins TRBV7-2 and TRBJ2-1; 15 nucleotides agree with TRBD2. V lost 4 bases, J lost 13 bases, and 2 bases stayed unmatched. The CDR3 length is 13 residues. The germline V gene encodes CDR1 SGHTA and CDR2 FQGNSA. The CDR3 sequence is CASSSGLAGGQFF. For the CDR3, the DNA is TGTGCCAGCAGCTCGGGACTAGCGGGGGGCCAGTTCTTC.